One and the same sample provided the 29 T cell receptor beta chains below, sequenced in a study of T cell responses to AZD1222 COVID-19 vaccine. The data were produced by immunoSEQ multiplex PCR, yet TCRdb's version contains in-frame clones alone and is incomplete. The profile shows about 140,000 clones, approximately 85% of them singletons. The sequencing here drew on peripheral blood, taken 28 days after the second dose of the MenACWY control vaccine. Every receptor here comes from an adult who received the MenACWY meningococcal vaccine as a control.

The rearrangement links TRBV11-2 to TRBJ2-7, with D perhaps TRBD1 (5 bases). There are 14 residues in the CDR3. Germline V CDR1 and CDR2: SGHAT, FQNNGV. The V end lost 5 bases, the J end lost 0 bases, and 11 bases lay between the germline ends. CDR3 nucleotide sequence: TGTGCCAGCAGCCGGCAGGGCGCCTCCTACGAGCAGTACTTC. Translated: CASSRQGASYEQYF.

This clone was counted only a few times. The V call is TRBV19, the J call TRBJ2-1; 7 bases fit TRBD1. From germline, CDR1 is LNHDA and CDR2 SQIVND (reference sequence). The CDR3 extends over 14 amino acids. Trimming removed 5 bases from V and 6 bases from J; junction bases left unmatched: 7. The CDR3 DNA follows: TGTGCCAGTAGTTCGAAGACAGGGCGCAATGAGCAGTTCTTC. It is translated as CASSSKTGRNEQFF.

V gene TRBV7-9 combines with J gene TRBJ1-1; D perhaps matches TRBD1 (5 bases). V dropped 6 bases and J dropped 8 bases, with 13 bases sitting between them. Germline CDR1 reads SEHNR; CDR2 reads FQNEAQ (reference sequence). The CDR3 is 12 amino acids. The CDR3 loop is CASRSRGPEAFF. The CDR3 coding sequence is TGTGCCAGCAGGTCTAGGGGCCCCGAAGCTTTCTTT. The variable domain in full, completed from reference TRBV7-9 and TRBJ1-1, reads DTGVSQNPRHKITKRGQNVTFRCDPISEHNRLYWYRQTLGQGPEFLTYFQNEAQLEKSRLLSDRFSAERPKGSFSTLEIQRTEQGDSAMYLCASRSRGPEAFFGQGTRLTVV.

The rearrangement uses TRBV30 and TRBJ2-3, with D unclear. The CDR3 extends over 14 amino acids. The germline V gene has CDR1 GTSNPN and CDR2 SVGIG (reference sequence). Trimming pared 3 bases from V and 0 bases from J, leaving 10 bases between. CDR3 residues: CAWSFGPSTDTQYF. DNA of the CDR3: TGTGCCTGGAGCTTCGGGCCTAGCACAGATACGCAGTATTTT.

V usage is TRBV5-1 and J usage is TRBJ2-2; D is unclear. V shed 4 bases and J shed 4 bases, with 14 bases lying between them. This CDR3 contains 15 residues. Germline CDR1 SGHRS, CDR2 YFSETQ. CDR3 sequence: CASSLNVIPTGELFF. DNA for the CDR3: TGCGCCAGCAGCCTTAATGTCATCCCCACCGGGGAGCTGTTTTTT.

The CDR3 loop reads CASSQGPITGKLFF. CDR3 coding DNA: TGCGCCAGCAGCCAGGGCCCCATAACCGGAAAACTGTTTTTT. V and J are TRBV4-3 and TRBJ1-4; no clear D gene. The CDR3 runs 14 residues. Germline-derived CDR1 and CDR2 are LGHNA and YSLEER. Trimming removed 3 bases at V and 10 bases at J, with 15 bases between.

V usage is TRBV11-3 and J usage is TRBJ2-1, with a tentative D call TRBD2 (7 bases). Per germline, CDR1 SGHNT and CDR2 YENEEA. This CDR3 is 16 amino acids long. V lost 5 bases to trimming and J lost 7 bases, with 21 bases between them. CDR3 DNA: TGTGCCAGCAGCCCCACGGGAGGCAGGGGAGGGAATGAGCAGTTCTTC. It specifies CASSPTGGRGGNEQFF.

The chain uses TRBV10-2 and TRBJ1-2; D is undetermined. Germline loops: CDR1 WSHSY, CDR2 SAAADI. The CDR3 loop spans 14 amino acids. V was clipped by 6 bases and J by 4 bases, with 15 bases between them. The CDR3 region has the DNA TGCGCCAGCAGCGATCATGCGGGAGGCTATGGCTACACCTTC. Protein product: CASSDHAGGYGYTF.

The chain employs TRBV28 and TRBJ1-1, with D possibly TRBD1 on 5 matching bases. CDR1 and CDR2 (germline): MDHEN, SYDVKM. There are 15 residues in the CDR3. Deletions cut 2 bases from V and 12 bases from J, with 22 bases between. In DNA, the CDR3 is TGTGCCAGCAGTTTAAGGGGCAGGGCGGGCCCCAAGTCTTTCTTT. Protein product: CASSLRGRAGPKSFF.

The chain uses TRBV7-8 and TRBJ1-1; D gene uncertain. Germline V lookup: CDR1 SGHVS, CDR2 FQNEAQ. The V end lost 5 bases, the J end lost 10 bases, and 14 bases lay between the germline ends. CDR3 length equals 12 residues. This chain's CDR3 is CASSRYGGSAFF. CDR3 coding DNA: TGTGCCAGCAGCCGTTACGGTGGGTCAGCTTTCTTT.

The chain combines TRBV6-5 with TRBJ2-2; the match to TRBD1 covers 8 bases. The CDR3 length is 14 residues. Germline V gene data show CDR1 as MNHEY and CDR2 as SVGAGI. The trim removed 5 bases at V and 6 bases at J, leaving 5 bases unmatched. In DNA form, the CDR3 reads TGTGCCAGCAGTCCAGACAGGGGCGCCGGGGAGCTGTTTTTT. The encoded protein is CASSPDRGAGELFF.

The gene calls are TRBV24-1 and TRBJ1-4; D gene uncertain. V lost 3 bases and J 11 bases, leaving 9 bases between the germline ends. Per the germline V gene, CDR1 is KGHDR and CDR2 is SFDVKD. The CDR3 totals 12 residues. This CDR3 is CATSDLPGKLFF. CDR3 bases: TGTGCCACCAGTGATCTTCCCGGGAAACTGTTTTTT.

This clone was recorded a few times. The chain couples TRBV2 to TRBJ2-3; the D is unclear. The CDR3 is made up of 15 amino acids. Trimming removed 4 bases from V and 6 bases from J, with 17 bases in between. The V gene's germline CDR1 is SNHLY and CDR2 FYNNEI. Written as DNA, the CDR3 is TGTGCCAGCAGTGCCCGGGCCTCCTTGGCGGATACGCAGTATTTT. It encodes CASSARASLADTQYF. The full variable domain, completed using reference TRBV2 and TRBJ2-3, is EPEVTQTPSHQVTQMGQEVILRCVPISNHLYFYWYRQILGQKVEFLVSFYNNEISEKSEIFDDQFSVERPDGSNFTLKIRSTKLEDSAMYFCASSARASLADTQYFGPGTRLTVL.

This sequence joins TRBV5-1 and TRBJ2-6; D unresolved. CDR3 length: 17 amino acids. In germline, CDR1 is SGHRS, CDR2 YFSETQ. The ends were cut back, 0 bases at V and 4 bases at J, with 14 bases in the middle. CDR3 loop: CASSLDLLPRGANVLTF. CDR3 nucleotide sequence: TGCGCCAGCAGCTTGGACCTATTGCCTCGGGGGGCCAACGTCCTGACTTTC.

The CDR3 DNA is TGTGCCAGCAGCCAATTCCACAGGGCTCCTAATGAAAAACTGTTTTTT. It encodes CASSQFHRAPNEKLFF. The chain has TRBV7-9 and TRBJ1-4; tentative D call: TRBD1 (6 bases). The germline CDR1 and CDR2 sequences are SEHNR and FQNEAQ (reference sequence). Trimming cost V 5 bases and J 3 bases, with 16 bases left between them. The CDR3 extends over 16 amino acids. Complete variable domain (other parts from reference TRBV7-9 and TRBJ1-4): DTGVSQNPRHKITKRGQNVTFRCDPISEHNRLYWYRQTLGQGPEFLTYFQNEAQLEKSRLLSDRFSAERPKGSFSTLEIQRTEQGDSAMYLCASSQFHRAPNEKLFFGSGTQLSVL.

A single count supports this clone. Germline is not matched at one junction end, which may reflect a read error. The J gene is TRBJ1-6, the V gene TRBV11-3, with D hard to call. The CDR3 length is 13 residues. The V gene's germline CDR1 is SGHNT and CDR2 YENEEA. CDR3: CASTLNPSSPLHF. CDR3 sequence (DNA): TGTGCCAGCACCTTAAATCCCTCTTCACCCCTCCACTTT.

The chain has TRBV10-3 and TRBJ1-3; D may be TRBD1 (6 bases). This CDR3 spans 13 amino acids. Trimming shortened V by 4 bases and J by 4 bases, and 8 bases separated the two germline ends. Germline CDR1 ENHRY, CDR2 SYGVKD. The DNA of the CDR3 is TGTGCCATCAGTGCAGGGGTAGGAAACACCATATATTTT. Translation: CAISAGVGNTIYF.

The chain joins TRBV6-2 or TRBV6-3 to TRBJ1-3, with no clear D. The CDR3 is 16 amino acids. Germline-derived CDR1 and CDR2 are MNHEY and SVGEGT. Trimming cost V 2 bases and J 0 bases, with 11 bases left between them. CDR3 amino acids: CASSYRQPISGNTIYF. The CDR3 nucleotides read TGTGCCAGCAGTTACCGTCAACCGATCTCTGGAAACACCATATATTTT.

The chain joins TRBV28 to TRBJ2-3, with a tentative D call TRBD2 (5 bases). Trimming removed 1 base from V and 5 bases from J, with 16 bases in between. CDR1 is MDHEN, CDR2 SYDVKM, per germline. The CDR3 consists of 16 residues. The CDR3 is CASSLLSLARGDTQYF. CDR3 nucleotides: TGTGCCAGCAGTTTATTGTCTCTAGCCCGGGGAGATACGCAGTATTTT.

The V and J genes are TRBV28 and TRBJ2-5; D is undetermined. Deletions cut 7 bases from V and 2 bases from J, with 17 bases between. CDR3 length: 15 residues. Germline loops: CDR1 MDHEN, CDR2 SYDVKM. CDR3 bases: TGTGCCAGCACCCCCCTTGTCGTAAGACAAGAGACCCAGTACTTC. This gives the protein CASTPLVVRQETQYF. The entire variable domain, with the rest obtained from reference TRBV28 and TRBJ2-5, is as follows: DVKVTQSSRYLVKRTGEKVFLECVQDMDHENMFWYRQDPGLGLRLIYFSYDVKMKEKGDIPEGYSVSREKKERFSLILESASTNQTSMYLCASTPLVVRQETQYFGPGTRLLVL.

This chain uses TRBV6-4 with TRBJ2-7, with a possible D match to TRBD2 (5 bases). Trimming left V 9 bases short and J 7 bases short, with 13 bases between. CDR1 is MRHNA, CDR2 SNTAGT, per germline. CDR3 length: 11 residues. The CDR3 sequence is CASPQEGEQYV. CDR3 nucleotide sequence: TGTGCCAGTCCACAAGAGGGTGAGCAGTACGTC.

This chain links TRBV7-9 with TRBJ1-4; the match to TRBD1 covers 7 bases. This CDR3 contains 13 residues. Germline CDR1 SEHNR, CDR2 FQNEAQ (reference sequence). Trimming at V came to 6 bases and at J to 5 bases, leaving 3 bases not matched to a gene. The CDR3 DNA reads TGTGCCAGCAGTAGGGGACAGAATGAAAAACTGTTTTTT. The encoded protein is CASSRGQNEKLFF. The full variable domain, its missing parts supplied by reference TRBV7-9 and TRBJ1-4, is DTGVSQNPRHKITKRGQNVTFRCDPISEHNRLYWYRQTLGQGPEFLTYFQNEAQLEKSRLLSDRFSAERPKGSFSTLEIQRTEQGDSAMYLCASSRGQNEKLFFGSGTQLSVL.

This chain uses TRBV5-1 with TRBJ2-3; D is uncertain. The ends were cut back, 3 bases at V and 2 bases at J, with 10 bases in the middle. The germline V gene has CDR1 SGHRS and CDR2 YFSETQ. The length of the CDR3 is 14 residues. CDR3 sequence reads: CASSWTLPTDTQYF. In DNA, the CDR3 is TGCGCCAGCAGCTGGACCCTCCCCACAGATACGCAGTATTTT.

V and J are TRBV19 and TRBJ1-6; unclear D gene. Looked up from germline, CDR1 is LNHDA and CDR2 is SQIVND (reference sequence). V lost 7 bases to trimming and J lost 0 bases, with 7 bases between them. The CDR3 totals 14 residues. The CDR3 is CASIGSSYNSPLHF. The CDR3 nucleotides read TGTGCCAGTATAGGGAGCTCCTATAATTCACCCCTCCACTTT.

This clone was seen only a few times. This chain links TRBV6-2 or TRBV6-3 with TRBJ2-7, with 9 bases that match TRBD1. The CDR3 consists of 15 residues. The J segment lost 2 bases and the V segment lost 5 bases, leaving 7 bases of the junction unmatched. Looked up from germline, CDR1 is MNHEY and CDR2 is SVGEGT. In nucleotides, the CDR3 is TGTGCCAGCAGTCTCCGACAGGGGGTTCCCTACGAGCAGTACTTC. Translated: CASSLRQGVPYEQYF.

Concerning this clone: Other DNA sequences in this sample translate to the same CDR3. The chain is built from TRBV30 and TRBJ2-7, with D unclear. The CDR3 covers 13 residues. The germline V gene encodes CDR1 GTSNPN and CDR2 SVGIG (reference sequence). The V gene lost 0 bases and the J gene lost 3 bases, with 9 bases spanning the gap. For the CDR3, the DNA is TGTGCCTGGAGTGTACTGCCAGGCTACGAGCAGTACTTC. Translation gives CAWSVLPGYEQYF.

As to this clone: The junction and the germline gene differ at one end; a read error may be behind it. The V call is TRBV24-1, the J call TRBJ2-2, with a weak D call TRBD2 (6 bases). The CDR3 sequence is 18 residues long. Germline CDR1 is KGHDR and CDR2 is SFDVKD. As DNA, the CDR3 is TGTGCCACCAGTGATGACCGGGCGGGGACCCCGAAGACCGGGGAGCTGTTTTTT. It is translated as CATSDDRAGTPKTGELFF.

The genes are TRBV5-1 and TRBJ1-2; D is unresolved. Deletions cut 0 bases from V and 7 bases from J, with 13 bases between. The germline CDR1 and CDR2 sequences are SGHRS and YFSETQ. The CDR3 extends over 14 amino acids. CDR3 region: CASSLVGREGGYTF. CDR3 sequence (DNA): TGCGCCAGCAGCTTGGTAGGGAGAGAGGGTGGCTACACCTTC.

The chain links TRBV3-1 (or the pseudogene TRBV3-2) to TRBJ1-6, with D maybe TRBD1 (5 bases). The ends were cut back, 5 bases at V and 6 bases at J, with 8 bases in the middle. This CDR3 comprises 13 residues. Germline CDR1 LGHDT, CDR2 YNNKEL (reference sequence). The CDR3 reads CASSDSPNSPLHF. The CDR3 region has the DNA TGTGCCAGCAGCGACAGCCCTAATTCACCCCTCCACTTT.